The 5 T cell receptor beta chains in this list originate from one sample, sequenced in a study of glioma-infiltrating T cells (dated by TCRdb to about 2016). Sequencing was performed on an Illumina MiSeq. TCR alpha and beta CDR3 regions were amplified with the iRepertoire nested amplicon-rescue multiplex PCR (arm-PCR) platform from RNA. TCRdb applied fastp at Q25 and MiXCR to the public reads, then kept only in-frame beta chains. Rows with one shared CDR3 protein collapse into an entry with the most common genes and DNA. The sample data list over 100,000 distinct CDR3 sequences, and less than 30% of these were observed just once. The ten largest make up roughly 37% of the sample. Sequencing input: glioma tissue, nonneoplastic brain tissue, or PBMCs (not recorded which). These TCRs come from a human donor with low-grade glioma or glioblastoma, undergoing nonglioma brain surgery, or in good health (not recorded which).

The table lists this clonotype with many counts. This rearrangement joins TRBV18 to TRBJ1-1, with unresolved D. CDR1 is KGHSH and CDR2 is LQKENI in the germline V gene. The V end was cut by 1 base, the J end by 0 bases, with 6 bases between. CDR3 length equals 14 residues. The CDR3 sequence is CASSPQSVNTEAFF. CDR3 coding DNA: TGTGCCAGCTCACCACAATCAGTGAACACTGAAGCTTTCTTT.

This clonotype was detected once. A much larger clone differs by one base, so this may be a read error. The V and J genes are TRBV28 and TRBJ2-2; D is perhaps TRBD1 or TRBD2 (5 bases each). Germline CDR1 MDHEN, CDR2 SYDVKM. This CDR3 comprises 18 residues. The CDR3 region is CASSLRTGTRWGTVELFF. The DNA for the CDR3 is TGTGCCAGCAGTTTACGGACCGGGACCCGGTGGGGCACCGTGGAGCTGTTTTTT.

This clonotype was picked up many times. This sequence joins TRBV19 and TRBJ1-1; maybe TRBD1 (5 bases). V was pared by 3 bases and J by 4 bases, with 9 bases between. This CDR3 is 13 amino acids long. Germline-derived CDR1 and CDR2 are LNHDA and SQIVND (reference sequence). The CDR3 DNA is TGTGCCAGTAGTATCCCGGGGGTCACTGAAGCTTTCTTT. This codes for CASSIPGVTEAFF.

This clonotype was detected a few times. In DNA, the CDR3 is TGCAGCGTCCCGAAGGGGGGAAAGGCTTTCTTT. Encoded protein: CSVPKGGKAFF. The genes are TRBV29-1 and TRBJ1-1; tentatively, D is TRBD1 (6 bases). This CDR3 has 11 residues. V was trimmed by 6 bases and J by 11 bases, leaving 16 bases between them. From germline, CDR1 is SQVTM and CDR2 ANQGSEA.

This clonotype ranks as large. The chain couples TRBV20-1 to TRBJ2-1; D is ambiguous. The V and J ends lost 4 bases and 8 bases respectively, with 12 bases between them. This CDR3 has 12 residues. CDR1 DFQATT and CDR2 SNEGSKA come from the germline V gene (reference sequence). The CDR3 loop reads CSAKNRVDEQFF. DNA for the CDR3: TGCAGTGCTAAGAATCGAGTCGATGAGCAGTTCTTC.